The 10 T cell receptor beta chains in this list originate from one sample, sequenced in a study of Ad26.COV2.S vaccination and SARS-CoV-2 variants. As for treatment: over 15 received Ad26.COV2.S at low or high dose, single or two shots; about five received placebo; per-sample allocation not given. Each sample was drawn 63 days after the first injection (of vaccine or placebo). TCRdb's table, derived via immunoSEQ multiplex PCR, lists solely in-frame clones and lacks some. Of around 400,000 clones in the sample, 89% are singletons; the top ten hold under 2%. The starting material was peripheral blood, obtained in a trial of Ad26.COV2.S vaccine versus placebo. The receptors were gathered from a person between 18 and 60 years old who received the Ad26.COV2.S COVID-19 vaccine or a placebo.

The rearrangement joins TRBV9 to TRBJ2-3, with TRBD2 matching over 9 bases. Germline V gene lookup returns CDR1 SGDLS and CDR2 YYNGEE. After removal of 3 bases from V and 2 bases from J, the junction contained 4 bases not matched to a gene. This CDR3 contains 15 residues. The CDR3 nucleotides are TGTGCCAGCAGCGCGACTAGCGGCTACACAGATACGCAGTATTTT. Amino acids: CASSATSGYTDTQYF.

V gene TRBV11-3 combines with J gene TRBJ2-5; TRBD1 agrees at 9 bases. The length of the CDR3 is 15 residues. V was pared by 2 bases and J by 5 bases, with 6 bases of the junction left unmatched. Germline CDR1 SGHNT, CDR2 YENEEA. This chain's CDR3 is CASSLMKTGGETQYF. Written as DNA, the CDR3 is TGTGCCAGCAGCTTAATGAAGACAGGGGGGGAGACCCAGTACTTC.

The gene calls are TRBV24-1 and TRBJ2-1; D remains ambiguous. The CDR3 consists of 16 residues. CDR1 KGHDR and CDR2 SFDVKD come from the germline V gene. Trimming pared 0 bases from V and 1 base from J, leaving 9 bases between. In DNA form, the CDR3 reads TGTGCCACCAGTGATTTGAGGGCGGAGTCCTACAATGAGCAGTTCTTC. Encoded protein: CATSDLRAESYNEQFF.

The table lists this clone with many counts. The rearrangement joins TRBV6-1 to TRBJ2-2; no clear D gene. This CDR3 region has 13 residues. Germline CDR1 and CDR2: MNHNS and SASEGT. V shed 1 base and J shed 5 bases, with 5 bases lying between them. In DNA, the CDR3 is TGTGCCAGCAGTGAAGGAGAAACCGGGGAGCTGTTTTTT. It codes for CASSEGETGELFF.

The chain employs TRBV6-5 and TRBJ2-7; possibly TRBD1 or TRBD2 for D (6 bases each). This CDR3 is built from 14 residues. CDR1 and CDR2 from the germline V gene are MNHEY and SVGAGI. V was clipped by 8 bases and J by 2 bases, with 16 bases between them. The CDR3 loop is CASQGGRGAYEQYF. DNA of the CDR3: TGTGCCAGCCAAGGGGGGCGGGGAGCCTACGAGCAGTACTTC.

This clone occurred once. The chain links TRBV19 to TRBJ1-5; D is perhaps TRBD1 (6 bases). The germline V gene has CDR1 LNHDA and CDR2 SQIVND (reference sequence). V lost 1 base and J 7 bases, leaving 20 bases between the germline ends. The CDR3 extends over 17 amino acids. In DNA, the CDR3 is TGTGCCAGTAGTATAGGTCTGGGGGGCGCCGGATCCCAGCCCCAGCATTTT. Residues: CASSIGLGGAGSQPQHF.

V is TRBV2 and J is TRBJ2-7; 7 positions agree with TRBD1. J lost 3 bases, V lost 6 bases, and 8 bases had no gene match. The CDR3 runs 14 residues. Germline loops: CDR1 SNHLY, CDR2 FYNNEI. DNA of the CDR3: TGTGCCAGCAGGGTAGGGGGCCAGAGCTACGAGCAGTACTTC. It codes for CASRVGGQSYEQYF.

The V and J genes are TRBV5-1 and TRBJ2-1; 14 nucleotides line up with TRBD2. CDR1 is SGHRS and CDR2 is YFSETQ in the germline V gene. V gave up 2 bases and J gave up 6 bases; unmatched junction bases: 10. The length of the CDR3 is 18 residues. The CDR3 spells CASSFVPGLAGVFNEQFF. CDR3 DNA sequence: TGCGCCAGCAGCTTTGTCCCGGGACTAGCGGGAGTTTTCAATGAGCAGTTCTTC.

This chain links TRBV28 with TRBJ1-5, with D unresolved. Per germline, CDR1 MDHEN and CDR2 SYDVKM. The V and J ends lost 6 bases and 6 bases respectively, with 21 bases between them. This CDR3 is built from 16 residues. For the CDR3, the DNA is TGTGCCAGCAGCCCTCCGGGATTTGGAGGGCGTCAGCCCCAGCATTTT. It translates to CASSPPGFGGRQPQHF.

This clone was seen a handful of times. The chain uses TRBV20-1 and TRBJ2-1; the D is unclear. V gave up 5 bases and J gave up 12 bases, with 14 bases separating them. This CDR3 spans 11 amino acids. CDR1 DFQATT and CDR2 SNEGSKA come from the germline V gene (reference sequence). Here the CDR3 reads CSASTGYGQFF. The CDR3 nucleotides are TGCAGTGCTTCGACTGGCTACGGGCAGTTCTTC.